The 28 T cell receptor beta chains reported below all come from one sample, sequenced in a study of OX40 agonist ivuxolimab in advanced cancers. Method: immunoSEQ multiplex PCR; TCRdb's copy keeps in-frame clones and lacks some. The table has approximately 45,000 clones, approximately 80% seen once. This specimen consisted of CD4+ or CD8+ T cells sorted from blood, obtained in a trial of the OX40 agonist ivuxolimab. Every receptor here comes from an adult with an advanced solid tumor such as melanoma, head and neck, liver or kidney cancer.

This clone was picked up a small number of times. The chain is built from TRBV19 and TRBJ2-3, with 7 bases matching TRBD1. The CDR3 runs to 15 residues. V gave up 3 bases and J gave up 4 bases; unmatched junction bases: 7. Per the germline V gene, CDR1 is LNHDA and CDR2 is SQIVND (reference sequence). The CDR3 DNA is TGTGCCAGTAGTATGACCCGTCAGGGGGCAGATACGCAGTATTTT. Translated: CASSMTRQGADTQYF.

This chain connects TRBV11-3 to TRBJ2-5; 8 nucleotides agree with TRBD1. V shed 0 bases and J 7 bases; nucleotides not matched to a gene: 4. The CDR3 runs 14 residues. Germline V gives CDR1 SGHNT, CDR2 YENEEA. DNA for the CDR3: TGTGCCAGCAGCTTAGACGGGACAGGTGGGACCCAGTACTTC. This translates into CASSLDGTGGTQYF. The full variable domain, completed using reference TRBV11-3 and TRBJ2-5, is EAGVVQSPRYKIIEKKQPVAFWCNPISGHNTLYWYLQNLGQGPELLIRYENEEAVDDSQLPKDRFSAERLKGVDSTLKIQPAELGDSAVYLCASSLDGTGGTQYFGPGTRLLVL.

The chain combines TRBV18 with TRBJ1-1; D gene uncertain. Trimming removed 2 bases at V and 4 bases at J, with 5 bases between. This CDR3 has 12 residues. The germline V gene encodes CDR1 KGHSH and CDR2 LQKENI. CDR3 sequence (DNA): TGTGCCAGCTCACCAATCCGCACTGAAGCTTTCTTT. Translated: CASSPIRTEAFF.

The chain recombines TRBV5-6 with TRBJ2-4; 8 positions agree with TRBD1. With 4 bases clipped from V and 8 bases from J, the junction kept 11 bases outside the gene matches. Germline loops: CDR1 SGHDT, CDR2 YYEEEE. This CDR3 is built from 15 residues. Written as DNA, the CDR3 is TGTGCCAGCAGCCTAGGGACAGGCCAAAGGGACATTCAGTACTTC. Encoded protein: CASSLGTGQRDIQYF. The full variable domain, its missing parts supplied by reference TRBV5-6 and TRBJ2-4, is DAGVTQSPTHLIKTRGQQVTLRCSPKSGHDTVSWYQQALGQGPQFIFQYYEEEERQRGNFPDRFSGHQFPNYSSELNVNALLLGDSALYLCASSLGTGQRDIQYFGAGTRLSVL.

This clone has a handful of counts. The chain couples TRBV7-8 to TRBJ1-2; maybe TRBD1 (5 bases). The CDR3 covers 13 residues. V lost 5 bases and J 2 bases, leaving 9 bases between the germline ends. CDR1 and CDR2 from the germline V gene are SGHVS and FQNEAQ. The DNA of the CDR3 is TGTGCCAGCAGCCGGACAAAGAACTATGGCTACACCTTC. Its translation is CASSRTKNYGYTF.

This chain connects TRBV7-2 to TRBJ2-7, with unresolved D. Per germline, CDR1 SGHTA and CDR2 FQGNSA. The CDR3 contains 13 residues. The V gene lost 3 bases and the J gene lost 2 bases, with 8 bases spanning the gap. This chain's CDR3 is CASSLQETYEQYF. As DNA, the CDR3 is TGTGCCAGCAGCTTGCAGGAGACCTACGAGCAGTACTTC.

CDR3 protein: CASGARRDYEQYF. The CDR3 DNA reads as TGTGCCAGTGGGGCTAGACGCGACTACGAGCAGTACTTC. The V gene is TRBV19, the J gene TRBJ2-7; weak D call: TRBD1 (5 bases). V lost 8 bases and J 3 bases, leaving 14 bases between the germline ends. CDR3 length equals 13 residues. The germline V gene encodes CDR1 LNHDA and CDR2 SQIVND (reference sequence). Based on the CDR3 plus reference TRBV19 and TRBJ2-7, the full variable domain is DGGITQSPKYLFRKEGQNVTLSCEQNLNHDAMYWYRQDPGQGLRLIYYSQIVNDFQKGDIAEGYSVSREKKESFPLTVTSAQKNPTAFYLCASGARRDYEQYFGPGTRLTVT.

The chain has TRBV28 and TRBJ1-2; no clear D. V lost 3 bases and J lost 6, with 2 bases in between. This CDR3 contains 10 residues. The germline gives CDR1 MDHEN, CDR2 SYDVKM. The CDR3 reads CASSFNGYTF. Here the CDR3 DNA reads TGTGCCAGCAGTTTTAATGGCTACACCTTC.

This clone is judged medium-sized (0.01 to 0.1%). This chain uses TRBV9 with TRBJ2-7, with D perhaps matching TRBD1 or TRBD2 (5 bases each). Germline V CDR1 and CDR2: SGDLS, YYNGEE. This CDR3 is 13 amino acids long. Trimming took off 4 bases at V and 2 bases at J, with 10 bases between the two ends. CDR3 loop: CASSPGATYEQYF. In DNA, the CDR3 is TGTGCCAGCAGCCCCGGGGCCACCTACGAGCAGTACTTC.

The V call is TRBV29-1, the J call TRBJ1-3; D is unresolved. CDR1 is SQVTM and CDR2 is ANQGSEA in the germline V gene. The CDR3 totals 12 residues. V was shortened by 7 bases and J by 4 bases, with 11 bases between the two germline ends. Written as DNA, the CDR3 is TGCAGCGGATCGGTAGGAGGAAACACCATATATTTT. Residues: CSGSVGGNTIYF.

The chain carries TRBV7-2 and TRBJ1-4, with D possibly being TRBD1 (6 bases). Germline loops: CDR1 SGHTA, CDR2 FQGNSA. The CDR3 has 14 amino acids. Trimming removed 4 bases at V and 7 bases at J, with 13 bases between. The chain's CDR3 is CASSSQGYGEKLFF. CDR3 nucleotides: TGTGCCAGCAGCTCTCAGGGGTACGGTGAAAAACTGTTTTTT.

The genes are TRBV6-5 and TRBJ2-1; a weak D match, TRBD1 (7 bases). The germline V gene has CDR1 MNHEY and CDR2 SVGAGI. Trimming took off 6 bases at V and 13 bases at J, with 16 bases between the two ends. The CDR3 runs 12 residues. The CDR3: CASRAPRGAQFF. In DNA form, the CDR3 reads TGTGCCAGCAGAGCCCCCAGGGGGGCTCAGTTCTTC.

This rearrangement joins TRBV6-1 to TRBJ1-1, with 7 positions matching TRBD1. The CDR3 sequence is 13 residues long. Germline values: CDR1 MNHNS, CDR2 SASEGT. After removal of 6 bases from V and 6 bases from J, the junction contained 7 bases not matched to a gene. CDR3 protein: CASRLTGDPEAFF. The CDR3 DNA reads TGTGCCAGCAGGCTCACAGGGGACCCTGAAGCTTTCTTT.

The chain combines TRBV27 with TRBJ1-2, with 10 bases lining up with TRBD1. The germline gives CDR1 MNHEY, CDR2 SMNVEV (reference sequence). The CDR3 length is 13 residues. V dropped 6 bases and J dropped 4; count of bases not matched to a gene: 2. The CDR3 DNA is TGTGCCAGCAGGCGGACAGGGGGCTATGGCTACACCTTC. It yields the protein CASRRTGGYGYTF.

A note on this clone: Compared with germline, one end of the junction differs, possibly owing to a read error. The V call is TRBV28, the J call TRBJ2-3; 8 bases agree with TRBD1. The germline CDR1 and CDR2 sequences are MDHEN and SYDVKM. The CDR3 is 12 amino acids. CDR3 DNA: TGTGCCAGCAGTCCCCAGGGGGCGACGCAGTGTTTT. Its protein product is CASSPQGATQCF.

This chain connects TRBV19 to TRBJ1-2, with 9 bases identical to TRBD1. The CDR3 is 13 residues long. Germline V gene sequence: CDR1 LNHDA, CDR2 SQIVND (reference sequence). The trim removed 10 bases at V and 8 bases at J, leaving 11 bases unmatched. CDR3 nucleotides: TGTGCCACCCGGACAGGGGCCTCGAGAGGCTACACCTTC. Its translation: CATRTGASRGYTF. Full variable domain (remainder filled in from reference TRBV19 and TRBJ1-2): DGGITQSPKYLFRKEGQNVTLSCEQNLNHDAMYWYRQDPGQGLRLIYYSQIVNDFQKGDIAEGYSVSREKKESFPLTVTSAQKNPTAFYLCATRTGASRGYTFGSGTRLTVV.

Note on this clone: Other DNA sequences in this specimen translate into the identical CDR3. CDR3 region: CASSYSRGYEQYF. The CDR3 DNA is TGTGCCAGCAGTTACTCGAGAGGGTACGAGCAGTACTTC. The rearrangement uses TRBV6-5 and TRBJ2-7; perhaps TRBD2 as D (5 bases). Germline-derived CDR1 and CDR2 are MNHEY and SVGAGI. CDR3 length: 13 residues. Trimming removed 0 bases at V and 4 bases at J, with 7 bases between.

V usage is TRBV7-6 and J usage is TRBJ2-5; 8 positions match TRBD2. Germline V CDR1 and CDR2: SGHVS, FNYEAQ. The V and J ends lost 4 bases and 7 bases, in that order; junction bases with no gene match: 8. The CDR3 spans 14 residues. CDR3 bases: TGTGCCAGCAGCTCGGGACTCCGGGGGGGGACCCAGTACTTC. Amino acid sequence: CASSSGLRGGTQYF.

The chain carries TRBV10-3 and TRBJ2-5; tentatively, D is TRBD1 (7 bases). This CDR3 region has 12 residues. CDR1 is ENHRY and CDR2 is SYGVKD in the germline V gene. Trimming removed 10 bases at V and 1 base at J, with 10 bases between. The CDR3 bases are TGTGCCAGCGGGACAGCCCAAGAGACCCAGTACTTC. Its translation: CASGTAQETQYF.

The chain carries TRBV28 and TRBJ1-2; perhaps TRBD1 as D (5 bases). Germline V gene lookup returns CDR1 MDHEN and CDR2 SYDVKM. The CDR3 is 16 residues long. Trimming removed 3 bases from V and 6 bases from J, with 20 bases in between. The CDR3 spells CASSLGSLEGTDGYTF. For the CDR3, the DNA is TGTGCCAGCAGTTTGGGATCGTTGGAGGGGACGGATGGCTACACCTTC.

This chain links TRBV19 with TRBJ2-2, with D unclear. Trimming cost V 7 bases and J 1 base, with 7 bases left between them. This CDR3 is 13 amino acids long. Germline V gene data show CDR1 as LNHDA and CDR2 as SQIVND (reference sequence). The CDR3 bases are TGTGCCAGTACTGTCCGGAACACCGGGGAGCTGTTTTTT. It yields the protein CASTVRNTGELFF.

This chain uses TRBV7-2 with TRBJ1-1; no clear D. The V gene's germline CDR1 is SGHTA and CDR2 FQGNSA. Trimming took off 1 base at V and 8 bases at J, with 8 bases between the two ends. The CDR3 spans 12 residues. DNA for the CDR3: TGTGCCAGCAGCTTAGAGTGGTCAGAAGCTTTCTTT. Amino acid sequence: CASSLEWSEAFF.

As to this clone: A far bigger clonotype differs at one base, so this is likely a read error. The CDR3 region has the DNA TGTGCCAGCAGCCCAGCCCCGGGACAGGGGTACGAGCAGTACTTC. It is translated as CASSPAPGQGYEQYF. V gene TRBV5-3 combines with J gene TRBJ2-7; TRBD1 agrees at 10 bases. TRBV5-3 is classed as an ORF, of uncertain function. J gave up 4 bases and V 8 bases, and 12 bases lay outside the gene matches. This CDR3 has 15 residues.

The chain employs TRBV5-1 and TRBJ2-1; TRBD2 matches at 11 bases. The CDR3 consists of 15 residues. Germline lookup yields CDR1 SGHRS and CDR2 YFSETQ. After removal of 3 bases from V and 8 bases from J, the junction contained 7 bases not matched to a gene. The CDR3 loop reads CASSSETSGGDEQFF. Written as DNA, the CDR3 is TGCGCCAGCAGCTCCGAAACTAGCGGGGGTGATGAGCAGTTCTTC.

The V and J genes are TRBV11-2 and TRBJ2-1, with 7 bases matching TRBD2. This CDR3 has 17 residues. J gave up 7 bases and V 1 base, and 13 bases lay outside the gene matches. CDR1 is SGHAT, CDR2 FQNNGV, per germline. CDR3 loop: CASSLVRDPGGLNEQFF. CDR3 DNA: TGTGCCAGCAGCTTAGTAAGGGACCCCGGGGGACTAAATGAGCAGTTCTTC.

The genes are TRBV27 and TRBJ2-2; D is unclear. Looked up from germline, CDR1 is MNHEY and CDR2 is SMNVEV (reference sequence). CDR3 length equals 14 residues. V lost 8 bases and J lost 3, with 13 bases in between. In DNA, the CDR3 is TGTGCCAGCCGGTCACAGATTTACACCGGGGAGCTGTTTTTT. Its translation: CASRSQIYTGELFF.

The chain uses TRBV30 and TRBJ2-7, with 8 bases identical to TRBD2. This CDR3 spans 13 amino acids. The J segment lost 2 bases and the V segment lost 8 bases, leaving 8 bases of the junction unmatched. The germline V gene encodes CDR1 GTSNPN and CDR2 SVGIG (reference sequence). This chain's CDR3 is CAGAGGLPYEQYF. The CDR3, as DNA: TGTGCCGGGGCGGGGGGCCTTCCCTACGAGCAGTACTTC.

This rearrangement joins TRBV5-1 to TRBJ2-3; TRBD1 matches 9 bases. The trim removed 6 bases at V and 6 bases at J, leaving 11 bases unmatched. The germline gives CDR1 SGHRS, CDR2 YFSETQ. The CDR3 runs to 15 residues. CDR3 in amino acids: CASILNLQGADTQYF. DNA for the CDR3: TGCGCCAGCATCCTTAACCTACAGGGGGCTGATACGCAGTATTTT.